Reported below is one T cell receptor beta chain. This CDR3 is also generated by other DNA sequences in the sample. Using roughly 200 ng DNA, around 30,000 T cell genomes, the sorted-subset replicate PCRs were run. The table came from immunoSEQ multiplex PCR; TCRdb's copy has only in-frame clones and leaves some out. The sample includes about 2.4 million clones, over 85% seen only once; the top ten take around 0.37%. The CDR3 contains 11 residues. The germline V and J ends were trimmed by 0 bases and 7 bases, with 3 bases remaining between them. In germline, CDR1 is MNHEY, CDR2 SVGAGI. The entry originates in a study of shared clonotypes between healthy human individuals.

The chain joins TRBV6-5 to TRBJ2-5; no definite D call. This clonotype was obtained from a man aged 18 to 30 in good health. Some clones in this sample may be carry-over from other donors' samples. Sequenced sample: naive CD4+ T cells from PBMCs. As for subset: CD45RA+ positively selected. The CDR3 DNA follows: TGTGCCAGCAGTTACTCCGGGACCCAGTACTTC. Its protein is CASSYSGTQYF.